The source of this TCR beta chain is a study of blood T cell repertoires in COVID-19. The overall study: From the United States, Italy and Spain came samples of acute and convalescent COVID-19. PBMCs, B-cell-depleted T cells, or T cells were the source of the cDNA or gDNA that made up the material.

As originally analysed: Reference gene primer amplification gave nucleated cell count estimates. Method: immunoSEQ multiplex PCR; TCRdb's copy keeps in-frame clones and lacks some. V and J calls and clone size are those listed in that table; D and trimming were worked out from the DNA. The sample has a few hundred thousand clones; roughly 87% are singletons. The TCR was taken from a man between 18 and 35 years old with active or convalescent COVID-19. Sequencing was carried out using peripheral blood.

This CDR3 is CASSYSADEQYF. In DNA, the CDR3 is TGTGCCAGCAGTTACTCGGCGGACGAGCAGTACTTC. The rearrangement uses TRBV6-5 and TRBJ2-7; D is unclear. Looked up from germline, CDR1 is MNHEY and CDR2 is SVGAGI. The ends were cut back, 0 bases at V and 5 bases at J, with 5 bases in the middle. CDR3 length: 12 amino acids.